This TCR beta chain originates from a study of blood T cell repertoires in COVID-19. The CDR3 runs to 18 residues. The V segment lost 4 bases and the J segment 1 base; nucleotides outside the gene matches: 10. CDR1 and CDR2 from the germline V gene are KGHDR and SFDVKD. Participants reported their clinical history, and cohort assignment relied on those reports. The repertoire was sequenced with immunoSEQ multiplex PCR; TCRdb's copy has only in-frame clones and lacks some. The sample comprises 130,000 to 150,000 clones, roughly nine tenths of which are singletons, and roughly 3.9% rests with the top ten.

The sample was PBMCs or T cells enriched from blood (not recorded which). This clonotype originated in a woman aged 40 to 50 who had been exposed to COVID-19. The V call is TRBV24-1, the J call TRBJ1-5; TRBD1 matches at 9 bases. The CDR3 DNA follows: TGTGCCACCAGTGACCAGGGACAGGGAATTTTCAGCAATCAGCCCCAGCATTTT. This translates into CATSDQGQGIFSNQPQHF.